Listed below are T cell receptor beta chains from one sample, sequenced in a study of blood T cell repertoires in COVID-19. The protocol was immunoSEQ multiplex PCR, while the TCRdb copy is restricted to in-frame clones and leaves out a portion. The sample includes about 210,000 clones, under 90% of them seen just once. Sequencing input: peripheral blood. The receptors come from an elderly woman with COVID-19, enrolled during active disease. The conserved cysteine and the conserved F or W are not part of the CDR3 here. Fields, in order: V gene, J gene, CDR3 protein.

V gene: TRBV7-9; J gene: TRBJ2-3; CDR3 protein: ASSFDRVTDTQY
V gene: TRBV5-1; J gene: TRBJ2-1; CDR3 protein: ASSLSLAGASYNEQF
V gene: TRBV10-3; J gene: TRBJ1-1; CDR3 protein: AISEGGVPRAF
V gene: TRBV27; J gene: TRBJ1-2; CDR3 protein: ASRQYQGQGMGYT
V gene: TRBV6-5; J gene: TRBJ1-1; CDR3 protein: ASRGQGSGTEAF
V gene: TRBV18; J gene: TRBJ1-1; CDR3 protein: ASSPPASGDEAF
V gene: TRBV4-3; J gene: TRBJ1-4; CDR3 protein: ASSQALPTATNEKLF
V gene: TRBV7-9; J gene: TRBJ1-1; CDR3 protein: ASSFGGLGTEAF
V gene: TRBV6-5; J gene: TRBJ1-6; CDR3 protein: ASTTGQGISPLH
V gene: TRBV18; J gene: TRBJ1-4; CDR3 protein: ASSPRQGQVEKLF